Each of the 7 T cell receptor beta chains below was sequenced from the same sample in a study of CD8 T cells in Susac syndrome. After extraction with the RNeasy kit, about 0.5 to 1 ug of the RNA was reverse transcribed using random hexamers. From the immunoSEQ multiplex PCR reads, TCRdb called clonotypes with MiXCR, one entry per CDR3 protein. The table includes 120,000 or so distinct CDR3 sequences, approximately 94% detected once. What was sequenced was CD4+ T cells from PBMCs. These receptors were obtained from a human donor with multiple sclerosis.

V and J are TRBV3-1 and TRBJ2-5; no clear D. CDR3 length: 13 residues. Trimming shortened V by 2 bases and J by 4 bases, and 8 bases separated the two germline ends. CDR1 is LGHDT, CDR2 YNNKEL, per germline (reference sequence). The CDR3 sequence is CASSQTRGETQYF. Here the CDR3 DNA reads TGTGCCAGCAGCCAAACTCGCGGAGAGACCCAGTACTTC.

The V gene is TRBV27, the J gene TRBJ2-4, with TRBD2 matching 15 bases. V lost 5 bases to trimming and J lost 0 bases; unmatched junction nucleotides: 11. Germline values: CDR1 MNHEY, CDR2 SMNVEV (reference sequence). The CDR3 is 20 amino acids. The CDR3 loop is CASSPSGTSGRPLAKNIQYF. CDR3 bases: TGTGCCAGCAGTCCCTCCGGGACTAGCGGGAGGCCCCTAGCCAAAAACATTCAGTACTTC.

V gene TRBV9 combines with J gene TRBJ2-2; the D gene is possibly TRBD1 (6 bases). V gave up 3 bases and J gave up 6 bases, with 18 bases separating them. The CDR3 totals 16 residues. Germline CDR1 SGDLS, CDR2 YYNGEE. The CDR3 sequence is CASSGGEGVRAGELFF. CDR3 bases: TGTGCCAGCAGCGGGGGAGAGGGGGTGCGCGCCGGGGAGCTGTTTTTT.

The genes are TRBV4-1 and TRBJ2-7; D unclear. The CDR3 runs 15 residues. With 4 bases removed from V and 1 base from J, the gap between germline ends came to 14 bases. Germline-derived CDR1 and CDR2 are MGHRA and YSYEKL. The chain's CDR3 is CASSPSQVKSYEQYF. As DNA, the CDR3 is TGCGCCAGCAGCCCGTCTCAGGTTAAATCCTACGAGCAGTACTTC.

The V call is TRBV5-1, the J call TRBJ1-5; no clear D gene. The CDR3 covers 14 residues. Germline V CDR1 and CDR2: SGHRS, YFSETQ. Trimming shortened V by 4 bases and J by 0 bases, and 8 bases separated the two germline ends. CDR3 in DNA: TGCGCCAGCAGCGCGGGAGATAGCAATCAGCCCCAGCATTTT. Its protein product is CASSAGDSNQPQHF.

The gene calls are TRBV25-1 and TRBJ2-1; D is undetermined. CDR3 size: 17 residues. V lost 6 bases to trimming and J lost 11 bases, with 29 bases between them. CDR1 MGHDK and CDR2 SYGVNS come from the germline V gene. CDR3 nucleotides: TGTGCCAGCAGCCAAGTCATCGGAATCCCCGCGGTACATAAGCAGTTCTTC. Translated, it gives CASSQVIGIPAVHKQFF.

The rearrangement links TRBV5-1 to TRBJ1-1, with unresolved D. The CDR3 has 13 amino acids. Trimming removed 0 bases from V and 3 bases from J, with 6 bases in between. Germline V gene data show CDR1 as SGHRS and CDR2 as YFSETQ. CDR3 loop: CASSLEWDTEAFF. Written as DNA, the CDR3 is TGCGCCAGCAGCTTGGAATGGGACACTGAAGCTTTCTTT.